This passage covers 10 T cell receptor beta chains from one sample sequenced in a study of blood T cell repertoires in COVID-19. The repertoire was sequenced with immunoSEQ multiplex PCR; TCRdb's copy has only in-frame clones and lacks some. Of about 82,000 clones listed, around 81% are singletons. The sequencing sample was made of peripheral blood. The receptor set was obtained from an elderly man with active or convalescent COVID-19.

The table lists this clone with a few counts. This chain links TRBV3-1 (or the pseudogene TRBV3-2) with TRBJ2-1; 7 bases match TRBD2. Per germline, CDR1 LGHDT and CDR2 YNNKEL (reference sequence). V was clipped by 0 bases and J by 4 bases; unmatched bases: 6. This CDR3 is built from 16 residues. The DNA for the CDR3 is TGTGCCAGCAGCCAAGATGGGGGGAGGGCATACAATGAGCAGTTCTTC. As protein: CASSQDGGRAYNEQFF.

V gene TRBV4-1 combines with J gene TRBJ2-5; 10 nucleotides match TRBD1. The germline gives CDR1 MGHRA, CDR2 YSYEKL. The CDR3 runs 16 residues. V lost 1 base, J lost 4 bases, and 6 bases stayed unmatched. The CDR3 loop reads CASSQGQGARGETQYF. In DNA form, the CDR3 reads TGCGCCAGCAGCCAAGGACAGGGGGCCAGGGGAGAGACCCAGTACTTC.

This sequence joins TRBV18 and TRBJ2-5, with 14 bases fitting TRBD2. The germline V gene has CDR1 KGHSH and CDR2 LQKENI. The CDR3 spans 16 residues. The J segment lost 1 base and the V segment lost 8 bases, leaving 6 bases of the junction unmatched. CDR3 sequence: CASGTGLAGGQETQYF. As DNA, the CDR3 is TGTGCCAGCGGAACCGGACTAGCGGGGGGCCAAGAGACCCAGTACTTC.

CDR3 sequence (DNA): TGTGCCAGCAGCGCCCACATTAATGAGCAGTTCTTC. Translated: CASSAHINEQFF. The chain combines TRBV7-2 with TRBJ2-1, with no clear D. The CDR3 has 12 amino acids. The ends were cut back, 5 bases at V and 7 bases at J, with 9 bases in the middle. The germline CDR1 and CDR2 sequences are SGHTA and FQGNSA.

The gene calls are TRBV25-1 and TRBJ2-1; 9 nucleotides align to TRBD1. The CDR3 is 17 residues long. J lost 9 bases, V lost 2 bases, and 14 bases had no gene match. Germline CDR1 and CDR2: MGHDK and SYGVNS. The CDR3 bases are TGTGCCAGCAGTGAAGGGGCCGGGACAGGGCTTCGTGGTGAGCAGTTCTTC. This sequence encodes CASSEGAGTGLRGEQFF.

The chain has TRBV28 and TRBJ2-3; 10 bases agree with TRBD2. Germline lookup yields CDR1 MDHEN and CDR2 SYDVKM. The CDR3 sequence is 18 residues long. With 6 bases clipped from V and 3 bases from J, the junction kept 15 bases outside the gene matches. This CDR3 reads CASRQTAGGPSLTDTQYF. In nucleotides, the CDR3 is TGTGCCAGCAGACAAACAGCGGGAGGGCCTAGTTTAACAGATACGCAGTATTTT.

This chain joins TRBV19 and TRBJ2-3; D might be TRBD1 (5 bases). The CDR3 sequence is 15 residues long. V shed 5 bases and J shed 6 bases, with 18 bases lying between them. Germline-derived CDR1 and CDR2 are LNHDA and SQIVND (reference sequence). CDR3 DNA: TGTGCCAGTAGTCCCGGTGCAGGGCCCGCGGATACGCAGTATTTT. Amino acids: CASSPGAGPADTQYF.

There are a few counts of this clone. The V gene is TRBV5-5, the J gene TRBJ2-3, with D hard to call. From germline, CDR1 is SGHKS and CDR2 YYEKEE (reference sequence). The CDR3 is 15 residues long. The V end lost 4 bases, the J end lost 2 bases, and 14 bases lay between the germline ends. CDR3 DNA: TGTGCCAGCAGCCATAGAGCTTCTCTCACAGATACGCAGTATTTT. This gives the protein CASSHRASLTDTQYF.

This clone showed up just a few times. The genes are TRBV5-4 and TRBJ2-3; D not certain. The CDR3 sequence is 13 residues long. Germline CDR1 and CDR2: SGHNT and YYREEE (reference sequence). The germline V and J ends were trimmed by 4 bases and 3 bases, with 9 bases remaining between them. DNA for the CDR3: TGTGCCAGCAGCCGAGCTGCGACAGATACGCAGTATTTT. Translation gives CASSRAATDTQYF.

The rearrangement joins TRBV7-9 to TRBJ2-3; D unresolved. Germline values: CDR1 SEHNR, CDR2 FQNEAQ (reference sequence). CDR3 size: 15 residues. Trimming took 6 bases from V and 5 from J, leaving 18 bases between them. The CDR3 here is CASSHDSQTGDTQYF. The CDR3 nucleotides are TGTGCCAGCAGTCATGACTCACAAACGGGAGATACGCAGTATTTT.